The rows below give T cell receptor beta chains drawn from one sample of a study of blood T cell repertoires in COVID-19. Assay: immunoSEQ multiplex PCR; the TCRdb copy retains only in-frame clones and omits some. Here the sample spans 200,000 to 250,000 clones, 90% being singletons. Specimen: PBMCs or T cells enriched from blood (not recorded which). These receptors all stem from a man aged 45-65 years who had been exposed to COVID-19. The CDR3 runs from the conserved cysteine through the conserved F or W.

J: TRBJ1-2; V: TRBV5-4; CDR3: CASSPGQPDGYTF
J: TRBJ1-2; V: TRBV4-1; CDR3: CASSQMDSSPSSPAF
J: TRBJ2-6; V: TRBV27; CDR3: CASSPISGANVLTF
J: TRBJ1-2; V: TRBV5-1; CDR3: CASTLSAGALGGYTF
J: TRBJ1-1; V: TRBV10-3; CDR3: CAITPGQVNTEAFF
J: TRBJ1-6; V: TRBV7-9; CDR3: CASSLIGNSPLHF
J: TRBJ2-2; V: TRBV11-3; CDR3: CASSLELNTGELFF
J: TRBJ2-2; V: TRBV2; CDR3: CARRTSGGVGELFF
J: TRBJ2-1; V: TRBV29-1; CDR3: CSVGLTSGKYEQFF
J: TRBJ1-1; V: TRBV28; CDR3: CASSTETGLGTEAFF
J: TRBJ2-2; V: TRBV11-1; CDR3: CASSLEGASSTGELFF
J: TRBJ2-1; V: TRBV23-1; CDR3: CASSQGTGQYNEQFF
J: TRBJ1-1; V: TRBV15; CDR3: CATSRDRVNTEAFF
J: TRBJ2-1; V: TRBV7-2; CDR3: CASSLTGTLFF
J: TRBJ2-3; V: TRBV15; CDR3: CATSRDSGRGGIWQYF
J: TRBJ2-7; V: TRBV7-3; CDR3: CASSLLGTGIHEQYF
J: TRBJ1-1; V: TRBV19; CDR3: CASSNRNTEAFF
J: TRBJ1-2; V: TRBV7-9; CDR3: CASSFSPVYYGYTF
J: TRBJ1-2; V: TRBV5-4; CDR3: CASNRDSVYGYTF
J: TRBJ1-3; V: TRBV5-1; CDR3: CASSFQGSGNTIYF
J: TRBJ1-4; V: TRBV27; CDR3: CASTRGTGYNEKLFF
J: TRBJ1-3; V: TRBV9; CDR3: CASSVAPGTSGNTIYF